Presented here are 6 T cell receptor beta chains from one specimen sequenced in a study of cytomegalovirus exposure and HLA in healthy donors. The primer mix had 60 Vbeta and 13 Jbeta primers. Profiled with immunoSEQ multiplex PCR; TCRdb holds only in-frame clones, not every one. Found here are around 86,000 clones, 77% of them singletons; the top ten hold under 3.5%. Sequenced sample: PBMCs. The receptors were gathered from a man over 45 in good health and CMV-seropositive.

The chain combines TRBV11-3 with TRBJ1-1, with D uncertain. V lost 3 bases and J 1 base, leaving 9 bases between the germline ends. CDR1 is SGHNT, CDR2 YENEEA, per germline. The CDR3 is 14 residues long. The CDR3 region is CASSLSSQNTEAFF. In DNA form, the CDR3 reads TGTGCCAGCAGCTTGTCAAGCCAGAACACTGAAGCTTTCTTT.

The rearrangement joins TRBV5-6 to TRBJ2-2; 13 positions match TRBD2. V dropped 3 bases and J dropped 5; count of bases not matched to a gene: 1. From germline, CDR1 is SGHDT and CDR2 YYEEEE. The CDR3 extends over 15 amino acids. CDR3 sequence: CASSSGLAGTGELFF. Written as DNA, the CDR3 is TGTGCCAGCAGCTCGGGACTAGCGGGAACCGGGGAGCTGTTTTTT.

The chain employs TRBV4-2 and TRBJ1-4; the match to TRBD1 covers 12 bases. The CDR3 is 15 residues long. Per germline, CDR1 LGHNA and CDR2 YNFKEQ. With 4 bases clipped from V and 8 bases from J, the junction kept 5 bases outside the gene matches. The CDR3 sequence is CASSRWDRGQEKLFF. The CDR3 nucleotides read TGTGCCAGCAGCCGCTGGGACAGGGGGCAGGAAAAACTGTTTTTT.

Points on this clone: At one end the junction does not follow the germline gene, possibly because of a read error. The chain is built from TRBV7-9 and TRBJ2-3; TRBD2 aligns across 8 bases. This CDR3 has 15 residues. Per germline, CDR1 SEHNR and CDR2 FQNEAQ (reference sequence). The CDR3 DNA follows: TGTTCCAGCAGCTTACAGGCGGGAGGAGCAGATACGCAGTATTTT. Residues: CSSSLQAGGADTQYF.

The rearrangement joins TRBV5-5 to TRBJ2-3; 8 nucleotides line up with TRBD2. The CDR3 sequence is 14 residues long. V lost 2 bases and J lost 6; bases outside the gene matches: 5. CDR1 is SGHKS, CDR2 YYEKEE, per germline (reference sequence). This CDR3 is CASSLSGSMDTQYF. Written as DNA, the CDR3 is TGTGCCAGCAGCTTAAGCGGGAGCATGGATACGCAGTATTTT.

The count of this clone is one. The CDR3, as DNA: TGTGCCAGCAGCCAAGATTTTGGGCGGGACCTCTACAATGAGCAGTTCTTC. It translates to CASSQDFGRDLYNEQFF. The chain employs TRBV14 and TRBJ2-1, with D maybe TRBD2 (6 bases). Germline V lookup: CDR1 SGHDN, CDR2 FVKESK. CDR3 length: 17 amino acids. Trimming took off 0 bases at V and 3 bases at J, with 15 bases between the two ends. Looking up the rest from reference TRBV14 and TRBJ2-1 gives the full variable domain: EAGVTQFPSHSVIEKGQTVTLRCDPISGHDNLYWYRRVMGKEIKFLLHFVKESKQDESGMPNNRFLAERTGGTYSTLKVQPAELEDSGVYFCASSQDFGRDLYNEQFFGPGTRLTVL.